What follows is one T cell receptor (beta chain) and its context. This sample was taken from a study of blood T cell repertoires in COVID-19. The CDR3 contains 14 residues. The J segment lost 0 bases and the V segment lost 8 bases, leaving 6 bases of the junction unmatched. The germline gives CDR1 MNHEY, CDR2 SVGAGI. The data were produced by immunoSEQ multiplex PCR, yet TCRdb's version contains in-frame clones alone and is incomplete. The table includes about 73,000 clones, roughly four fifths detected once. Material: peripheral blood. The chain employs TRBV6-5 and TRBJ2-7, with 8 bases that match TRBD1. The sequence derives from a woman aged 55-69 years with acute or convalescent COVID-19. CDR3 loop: CASVDRASSYEQYF. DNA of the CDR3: TGTGCCAGCGTGGACAGGGCCTCCTCCTACGAGCAGTACTTC.